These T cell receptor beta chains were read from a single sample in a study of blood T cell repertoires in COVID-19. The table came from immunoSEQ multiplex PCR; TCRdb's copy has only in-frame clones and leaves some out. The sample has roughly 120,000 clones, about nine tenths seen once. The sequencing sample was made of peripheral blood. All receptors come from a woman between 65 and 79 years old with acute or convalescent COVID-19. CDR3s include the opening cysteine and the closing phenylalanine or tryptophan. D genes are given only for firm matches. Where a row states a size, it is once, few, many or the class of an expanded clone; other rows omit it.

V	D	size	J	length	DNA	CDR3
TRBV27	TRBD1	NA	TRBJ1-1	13	TGTGCCAGCAGTATTCAGGGGGACACTGAAGCTTTCTTT	CASSIQGDTEAFF
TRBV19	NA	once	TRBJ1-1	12	TGTGCCAGTACAGGGCTGAACACTGAAGCTTTCTTT	CASTGLNTEAFF
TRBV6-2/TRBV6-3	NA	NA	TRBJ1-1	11	TGTGCCAGCAGTCAGGGCACTGAAGCTTTCTTT	CASSQGTEAFF
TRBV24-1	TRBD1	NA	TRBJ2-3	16	TGTGCCACCAGTGATCCTGAAGGGACAGGGGCAGATACGCAGTATTTT	CATSDPEGTGADTQYF
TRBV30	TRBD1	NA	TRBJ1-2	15	TGTGCCTGGACCCGCGGACAGGGGGCTTTCTATGGCTACACCTTC	CAWTRGQGAFYGYTF
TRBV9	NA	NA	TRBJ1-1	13	TGTGCCAGCGCCGCCGGGACTTCCACTGAAGCTTTCTTT	CASAAGTSTEAFF
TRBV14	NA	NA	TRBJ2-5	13	TGTGCCAGCAGCCAAGGGCGGGCGGAGACCCAGTACTTC	CASSQGRAETQYF
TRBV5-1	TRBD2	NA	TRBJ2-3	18	TGCGCCAGCAGCGGACCCTTAAGAGCGGGGGCATCCACAGATACGCAGTATTTT	CASSGPLRAGASTDTQYF
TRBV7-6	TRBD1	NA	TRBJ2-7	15	TGTGCCAGCAGCCGAACAGGGGAACCCTCCTACGAGCAGTACTTC	CASSRTGEPSYEQYF
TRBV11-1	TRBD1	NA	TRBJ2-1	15	TGTGCCAGCAGCTTATTACAGGGGGCAGAGAATGAGCAGTTCTTC	CASSLLQGAENEQFF
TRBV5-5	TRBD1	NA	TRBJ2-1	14	TGTGCCAGCAGCTTGCTTGGACAGGGCGGTGAGCAGTTCTTC	CASSLLGQGGEQFF
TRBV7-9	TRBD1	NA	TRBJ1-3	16	TGTGCCAGCAGCATCGACAGGGCCCCCTCTGGAAACACCATATATTTT	CASSIDRAPSGNTIYF
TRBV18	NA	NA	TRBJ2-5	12	TGTGCCAGCTCACCACGCGGGGAGACCCAGTACTTC	CASSPRGETQYF
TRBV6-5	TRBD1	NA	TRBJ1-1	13	TGTGCCAGCAACCAGGGGGCTTACACTGAAGCTTTCTTT	CASNQGAYTEAFF
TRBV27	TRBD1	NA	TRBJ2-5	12	TGTGCCAGCGGGACAGGGGCCTTTACCCAGTACTTC	CASGTGAFTQYF
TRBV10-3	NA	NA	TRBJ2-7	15	TGTGCCATCAGTGGTGTGGCGGGGGCCGACTACGAGCAGTACTTC	CAISGVAGADYEQYF
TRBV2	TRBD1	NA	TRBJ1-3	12	TGTGCCAGCAGTGGACGACAGGGACAAGTGCGGTTT	CASSGRQGQVRF
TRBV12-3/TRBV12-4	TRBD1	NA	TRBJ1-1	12	TGTGCCAGCAGAGGGGGCGCCGCTGAAGCTTTCTTT	CASRGGAAEAFF
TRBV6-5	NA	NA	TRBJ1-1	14	TGTGCCAGCATGAGCAGGTGGATGAACACTGAAGCTTTCTTT	CASMSRWMNTEAFF
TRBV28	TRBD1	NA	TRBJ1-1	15	TGTGCCAGCAGTAAACCCGGACAGGGGTACACTGAAGCTTTCTTT	CASSKPGQGYTEAFF
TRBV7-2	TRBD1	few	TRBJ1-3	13	TGTGCCAGCAGCTTGGACAGGGACGTCACCATATATTTT	CASSLDRDVTIYF
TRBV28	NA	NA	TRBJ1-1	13	TGTGCCAGCATCAGGTGGGGAGTCACTGAAGCTTTCTTT	CASIRWGVTEAFF
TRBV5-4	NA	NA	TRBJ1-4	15	TGTGCCAGCAGCCGGGGGGGCACAACTAATGAAAAACTGTTTTTT	CASSRGGTTNEKLFF
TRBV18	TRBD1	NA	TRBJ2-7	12	TGTGCCAGCTCATCGACAGGGGTCGGGCAGTACTTC	CASSSTGVGQYF
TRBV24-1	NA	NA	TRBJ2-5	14	TGTGCCACCAGTGATCAACAGGGAAGAGAGACCCAGTACTTC	CATSDQQGRETQYF
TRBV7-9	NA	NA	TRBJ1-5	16	TGTGCCAGCAGCACCACAAGGGGCGGTTCCAATCAGCCCCAGCATTTT	CASSTTRGGSNQPQHF
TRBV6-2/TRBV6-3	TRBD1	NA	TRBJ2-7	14	TGTGCCAGCAGTTCGACAGGGAGCTCCTACGAGCAGTACTTC	CASSSTGSSYEQYF
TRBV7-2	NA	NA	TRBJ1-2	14	TGTGCCAGCAGCCCGGACAGAGGCGCGGGTGGCTACACCTTC	CASSPDRGAGGYTF
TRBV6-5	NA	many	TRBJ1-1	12	TGTGCCAGCAGATTCAGGGAAACTGAAGCTTTCTTT	CASRFRETEAFF
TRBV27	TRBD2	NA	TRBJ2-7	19	TGTGCCAGCCCCCCCGCTCGGGGTAGCGGGGGGTTTTTACGTTGGGAGCAGTACTTC	CASPPARGSGGFLRWEQYF
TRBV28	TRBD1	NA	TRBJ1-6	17	TGTGCCAGCAGCTATGTCAGGGGGCGGGGATTTAATTCACCCCTCCACTTT	CASSYVRGRGFNSPLHF
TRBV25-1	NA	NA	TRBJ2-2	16	TGTGCCAGCAGTGAATCCACAGGACCGCACACCGGGGAGCTGTTTTTT	CASSESTGPHTGELFF
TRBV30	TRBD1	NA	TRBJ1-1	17	TGTGCCTTGGTCCTACCCGGGACAGGCTTTTCAAGGGCTGAAGCTTTCTTT	CALVLPGTGFSRAEAFF
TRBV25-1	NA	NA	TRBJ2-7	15	TGTGCCAGCAGTGATAGGAGGGGTAGGTCCTACGAGCAGTACTTC	CASSDRRGRSYEQYF
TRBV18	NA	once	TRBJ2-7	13	TGTGCCAGCTCACCTAGGGGTTCCTACGAGCAGTACTTC	CASSPRGSYEQYF
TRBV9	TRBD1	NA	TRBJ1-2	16	TGTGCCAGTAACAAAGGCTCATTGGCAGGGGGAAAGTTCTACACCTTC	CASNKGSLAGGKFYTF
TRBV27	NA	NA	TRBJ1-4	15	TGTGCCAGCAGTTTATACGGCAGGGCTGGTGAAAAACTGTTTTTT	CASSLYGRAGEKLFF